This T cell receptor (beta chain) stems from a study of blood T cell repertoires in COVID-19. V dropped 4 bases and J dropped 0; count of bases not matched to a gene: 3. CDR3 size: 15 residues. Germline V gene data show CDR1 as LGHDT and CDR2 as YNNKEL (reference sequence). Profiled with immunoSEQ multiplex PCR; TCRdb holds only in-frame clones, not every one. The sample includes approximately 200,000 clones, 70% to 90% seen only once; the top ten take roughly 2%. The chain combines TRBV3-1 (or the pseudogene TRBV3-2) with TRBJ2-3; 8 bases are a match to TRBD2. The sequence was collected from a woman aged 45-65 years with acute or convalescent COVID-19. The sample consisted of peripheral blood. CDR3 DNA: TGTGCCAGCAGCCTTAGCGGGGCCAGCACAGATACGCAGTATTTT. It translates to CASSLSGASTDTQYF.